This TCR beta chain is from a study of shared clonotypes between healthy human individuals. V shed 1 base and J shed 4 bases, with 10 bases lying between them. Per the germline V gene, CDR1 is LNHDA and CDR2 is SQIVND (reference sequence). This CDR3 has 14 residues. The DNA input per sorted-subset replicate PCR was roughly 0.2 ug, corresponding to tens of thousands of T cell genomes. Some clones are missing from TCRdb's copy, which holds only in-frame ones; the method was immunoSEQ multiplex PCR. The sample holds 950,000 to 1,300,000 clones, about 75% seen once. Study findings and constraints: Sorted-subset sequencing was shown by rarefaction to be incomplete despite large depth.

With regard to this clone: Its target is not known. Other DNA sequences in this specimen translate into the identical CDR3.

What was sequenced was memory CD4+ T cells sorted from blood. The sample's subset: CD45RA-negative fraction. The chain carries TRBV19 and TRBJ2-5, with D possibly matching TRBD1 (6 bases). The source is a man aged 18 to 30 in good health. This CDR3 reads CASSIGGGGETQYF. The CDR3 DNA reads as TGTGCCAGTAGTATAGGTGGGGGCGGAGAGACCCAGTACTTC.